This T cell receptor (beta chain) derives from a study of T cell responses to AZD1222 COVID-19 vaccine. CDR3 length: 13 residues. The V end lost 9 bases, the J end lost 5 bases, and 15 bases lay between the germline ends. The germline CDR1 and CDR2 sequences are WNHNN and SYGVQD (reference sequence). Study-level points and caveats: Possibly, clonal diversity was underestimated; donors were largely white British and included more females. Baseline seropositives among AZD1222 recipients totaled only 5 to 7. Repertoires in all cases were sampled only once the peak T cell response had passed.

The repertoire was sequenced with immunoSEQ multiplex PCR; TCRdb's copy has only in-frame clones and lacks some. The data contain 65,000 to 85,000 clones, about 88% of them singletons. Of note for this clone: What it binds is not known.

Sequenced material: peripheral blood, taken on day 0 of AZD1222 vaccination. The receptor was derived from an adult in good health. The V call is TRBV10-1, the J call TRBJ2-3; D is perhaps TRBD1 or TRBD2 (5 bases each). CDR3 sequence: CASGERGQDTQYF. For the CDR3, the DNA is TGCGCCAGTGGGGAGAGGGGCCAAGATACGCAGTATTTT.